Shown below are 9 T cell receptor beta chains from a single sample sequenced in a study of beta chain features in type 1 diabetes (dated by TCRdb to 2017 to 2018). To prepare the library, the immunoSEQ multiplex PCR assay was applied. The High Capacity cDNA Reverse Transcription Kit was used to reverse transcribe all of the isolated RNA, meaning that expressed TCRB transcripts were what got sequenced. Entries here come from immuneACCESS through TCRdb and include only in-frame sequences with V and J called. Some clones fail to appear in such tables; in the studies checked, an unresolved V gene covers under half of the shortfall, and the cause of the remainder is unknown. The sample data list 900,000 or so clones, and under 20% of these were observed just once. The ten biggest clones cover 0.02% to 0.025% of the sample. The sequencing sample was made of naive CD4+ T cells from blood. The cell subset or site label for this specimen denotes: true naive CD4+ T cells. The receptors derive from a woman in her late teens or twenties in good health.

Only a few counts were recorded for this clone. This sequence joins TRBV19 and TRBJ2-7; TRBD2 agrees at 10 bases. J lost 6 bases, V lost 5 bases, and 10 bases had no gene match. CDR1 is LNHDA, CDR2 SQIVND, per germline (reference sequence). The CDR3 is 15 residues long. The CDR3 sequence is CASSSGLANLLEQYF. The CDR3, as DNA: TGTGCCAGTAGTTCGGGACTAGCGAACCTCCTCGAGCAGTACTTC.

V and J are TRBV21-1 and TRBJ2-3; the table gives TRBD2 as D, unverified against the DNA. TRBV21-1 is a pseudogene segment. This CDR3 comprises 14 residues. CDR3 DNA sequence: TGTGCCAGCTCGACTAGCGGGATTCCAGATACGCAGTATTTT. The encoded protein is CASSTSGIPDTQYF.

The rearrangement uses TRBV19 and TRBJ1-1; 9 nucleotides align to TRBD1. The trim removed 6 bases at V and 9 bases at J, leaving 8 bases unmatched. The V gene's germline CDR1 is LNHDA and CDR2 SQIVND (reference sequence). The CDR3 length is 13 residues. CDR3 region: CASRYRGLHKAFF. CDR3 coding DNA: TGTGCCAGTAGATACAGGGGGCTTCATAAAGCTTTCTTT.

The chain has TRBV6-5 and TRBJ2-1, with TRBD2 matching 12 bases. The V gene's germline CDR1 is MNHEY and CDR2 SVGAGI. The CDR3 has 15 residues. V was clipped by 6 bases and J by 9 bases; unmatched bases: 9. Here the CDR3 reads CASSPRLAGVSEQFF. The CDR3, as DNA: TGTGCCAGCAGCCCCAGACTAGCGGGAGTGAGTGAGCAGTTCTTC.

This clone was detected a few times. The J gene is TRBJ2-3, the V gene TRBV2; perhaps D is TRBD1 or TRBD2 (7 bases each). CDR1 and CDR2 (germline): SNHLY, FYNNEI. The CDR3 loop spans 16 amino acids. V shed 2 bases and J shed 2 bases, with 14 bases lying between them. CDR3 sequence (DNA): TGTGCCAGCAGTGAAAGGGGGCGGGAGACCACAGATACGCAGTATTTT. As protein: CASSERGRETTDTQYF.

The V and J genes are TRBV5-1 and TRBJ2-2, with D perhaps matching TRBD1 (6 bases). V dropped 0 bases and J dropped 4 bases, with 10 bases sitting between them. CDR1 is SGHRS, CDR2 YFSETQ, per germline. This CDR3 has 15 amino acids. CDR3 in amino acids: CASSLAQGITGELFF. The CDR3 nucleotides are TGCGCCAGCAGCTTGGCCCAGGGGATCACCGGGGAGCTGTTTTTT.

This sequence joins TRBV6-6 and TRBJ2-7; the D is unclear. The CDR3 loop spans 14 amino acids. Per germline, CDR1 MNHNY and CDR2 SVGAGI (reference sequence). The V and J ends lost 4 bases and 5 bases respectively, with 15 bases between them. For the CDR3, the DNA is TGTGCCAGCAGTTCGTCGGGTTCTGTCGACGAGCAGTACTTC. It translates to CASSSSGSVDEQYF.

This clone was seen a few times. The chain uses TRBV6-6 and TRBJ2-2; no firm D call. The V and J ends lost 6 bases and 0 bases respectively, with 8 bases between them. The germline V gene encodes CDR1 MNHNY and CDR2 SVGAGI (reference sequence). The CDR3 is 14 amino acids. As DNA, the CDR3 is TGTGCCAGCAGCCCCGGGTCGAACACCGGGGAGCTGTTTTTT. It translates to CASSPGSNTGELFF.

The chain recombines TRBV7-9 with TRBJ2-1; the D is unclear. The CDR3 sequence is 16 residues long. V was cut by 5 bases and J by 0 bases, with 14 bases left in between. Germline CDR1 and CDR2: SEHNR and FQNEAQ (reference sequence). CDR3 in DNA: TGTGCCAGCAGCCCTCTTGGTTATAGCTCCTACAATGAGCAGTTCTTC. Translated, it gives CASSPLGYSSYNEQFF.